This entry features one TCR beta chain sequence. This entry comes from a study of blood T cell repertoires in COVID-19. The wider study: The United States, Italy and Spain were the sources of the acute and convalescent COVID-19 samples. The cDNA or gDNA used as material had been derived from T cells, B-cell-depleted T cells, or PBMCs.

Authors' analysis steps: Reference gene primers were amplified, and this amplification served to estimate nucleated cell counts. Clones were sequenced by immunoSEQ multiplex PCR, and TCRdb holds only the in-frame ones, with some missing. V, J and clone size are taken as reported in that table, and D and trimming were inferred from the DNA itself. The sample carries 120,000 to 150,000 clones, around 87% recorded once. The V gene's germline CDR1 is SGHRS and CDR2 YFSETQ. The V gene lost 0 bases and the J gene lost 5 bases, with 14 bases spanning the gap. The CDR3 is 15 amino acids. The chain joins TRBV5-1 to TRBJ2-5; tentatively, D is TRBD1 (6 bases). Specimen: peripheral blood. This TCR was sampled from a woman aged 45-59 years with active or convalescent COVID-19. CDR3 nucleotides: TGCGCCAGCAGCTTGGGCAGGGGTCCGCGTGAGACCCAGTACTTC. It yields the protein CASSLGRGPRETQYF.